The 4 T cell receptor beta chains presented below share a single source sample, sequenced in a study of blood T cell repertoires in COVID-19 (dated by TCRdb to about 2020). Libraries were built with the immunoSEQ multiplex PCR assay. TCRdb retrieved this table from immuneACCESS and kept in-frame rearrangements only. Not all clones are present; in checked studies, unresolved V genes account for under half, and no reason is known for the remainder. This sample is represented by some 150,000 clones; about nine tenths of them were singletons. The ten largest make up 0.75% to 0.95% of the sample. The sequenced sample was peripheral blood. These receptors all come from a woman between 50 and 59 years old with acute or convalescent COVID-19.

This chain joins TRBV7-3 and TRBJ1-1; TRBD1 agrees at 8 bases. CDR1 SGHTA and CDR2 FQGTGA come from the germline V gene. V lost 5 bases and J lost 4; bases outside the gene matches: 3. The CDR3 covers 13 residues. The CDR3 sequence is CASSRTGTTEAFF. In nucleotides, the CDR3 is TGTGCCAGCAGCCGGACAGGGACCACTGAAGCTTTCTTT.

This rearrangement joins TRBV12-3 or TRBV12-4 to TRBJ1-2, with TRBD1 as a possible D gene (5 bases). Trimming pared 7 bases from V and 8 bases from J, leaving 14 bases between. This CDR3 region has 12 residues. CDR3 nucleotides: TGTGCCAGCAAAGTTGCAGGGCGAGGCTACACCTTC. Protein sequence: CASKVAGRGYTF.

The V gene is TRBV30, the J gene TRBJ2-3; 9 nucleotides line up with TRBD2. The CDR3 loop spans 16 amino acids. Germline V gene data show CDR1 as GTSNPN and CDR2 as SVGIG (reference sequence). The ends lost 1 base at V and 2 bases at J; junction bases unmatched: 7. The CDR3 DNA reads as TGTGCCTGGAGTGCGGGGCTAGCGGGGTTCACAGATACGCAGTATTTT. It codes for CAWSAGLAGFTDTQYF.

V and J are TRBV5-1 and TRBJ1-4; a possible D gene is TRBD1 (5 bases). This CDR3 comprises 14 residues. Germline V gene lookup returns CDR1 SGHRS and CDR2 YFSETQ. Trimming removed 2 bases at V and 6 bases at J, with 11 bases between. Here the CDR3 reads CASSLGVFDEKLFF. The DNA for the CDR3 is TGCGCCAGCAGCTTAGGGGTGTTTGATGAAAAACTGTTTTTT. Drawing the rest from reference TRBV5-1 and TRBJ1-4, the complete variable domain is KAGVTQTPRYLIKTRGQQVTLSCSPISGHRSVSWYQQTPGQGLQFLFEYFSETQRNKGNFPGRFSGRQFSNSRSEMNVSTLELGDSALYLCASSLGVFDEKLFFGSGTQLSVL.